This record concerns one T cell receptor beta chain sequence. The sample comes from a study of control samples from healthy donors and cancer patients. Assay: immunoSEQ multiplex PCR; the TCRdb copy retains only in-frame clones and omits some. The data show around 110,000 clones, 80% to 90% seen once. J lost 5 bases, V lost 6 bases, and 8 bases had no gene match. Germline assignment: CDR1 LNHDA and CDR2 SQIVND (reference sequence). This CDR3 comprises 14 residues. Sequencing used PBMCs. The rearrangement joins TRBV19 to TRBJ2-5; 8 bases are shared with TRBD1. The TCR originated in a woman between 50 and 59 years old with colorectal cancer. CDR3 in amino acids: CASRRAGGAETQYF. For the CDR3, the DNA is TGTGCCAGTAGGAGGGCAGGGGGCGCGGAGACCCAGTACTTC.